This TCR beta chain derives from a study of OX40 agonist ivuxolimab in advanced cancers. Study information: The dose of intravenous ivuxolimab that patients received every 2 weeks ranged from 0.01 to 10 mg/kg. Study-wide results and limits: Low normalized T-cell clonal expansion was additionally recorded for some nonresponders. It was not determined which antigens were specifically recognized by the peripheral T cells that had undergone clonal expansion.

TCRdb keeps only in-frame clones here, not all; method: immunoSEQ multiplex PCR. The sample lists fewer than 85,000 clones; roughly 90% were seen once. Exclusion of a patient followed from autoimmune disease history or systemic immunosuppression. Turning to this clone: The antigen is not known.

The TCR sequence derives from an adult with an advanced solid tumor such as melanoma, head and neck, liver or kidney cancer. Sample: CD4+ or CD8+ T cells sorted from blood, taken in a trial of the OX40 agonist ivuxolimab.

CDR3: CASRRAGSGNTIYF. The CDR3, as DNA: TGCGCCAGCAGGCGGGCAGGGTCTGGAAACACCATATATTTT. The V call is TRBV5-1, the J call TRBJ1-3, with TRBD1 as a possible D gene (5 bases). CDR3 length: 14 residues. The germline V gene has CDR1 SGHRS and CDR2 YFSETQ. Trimming cost V 5 bases and J 1 base, with 10 bases left between them.